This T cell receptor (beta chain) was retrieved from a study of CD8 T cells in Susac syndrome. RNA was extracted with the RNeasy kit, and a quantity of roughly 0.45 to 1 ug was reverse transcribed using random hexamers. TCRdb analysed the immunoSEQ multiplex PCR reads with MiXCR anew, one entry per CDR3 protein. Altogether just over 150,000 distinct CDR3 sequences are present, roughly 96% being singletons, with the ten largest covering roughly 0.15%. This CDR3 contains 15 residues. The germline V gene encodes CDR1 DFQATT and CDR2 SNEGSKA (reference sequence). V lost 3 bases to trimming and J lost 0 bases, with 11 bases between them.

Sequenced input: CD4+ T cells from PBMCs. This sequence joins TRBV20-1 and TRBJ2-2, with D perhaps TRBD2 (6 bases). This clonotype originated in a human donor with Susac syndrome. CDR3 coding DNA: TGCAGTGCTAGTGGTGGGGGGACGAACACCGGGGAGCTGTTTTTT. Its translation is CSASGGGTNTGELFF.